The next 18 T cell receptor beta chains were all read from a single sample in a study of blood T cell repertoires in COVID-19. Assay: immunoSEQ multiplex PCR; the TCRdb copy retains only in-frame clones and omits some. Of more than 15,000 clones listed, around 80% are singletons. The sample taken for sequencing was peripheral blood. These receptors were collected from a man between 60 and 75 years old with active or convalescent COVID-19.

The chain joins TRBV3-1 (or the pseudogene TRBV3-2) to TRBJ1-6; 8 bases line up with TRBD1. The J segment lost 14 bases and the V segment lost 7 bases, leaving 13 bases of the junction unmatched. This CDR3 region has 14 residues. Germline V gene sequence: CDR1 LGHDT, CDR2 YNNKEL (reference sequence). The CDR3 sequence: CASTPMDREESLHF. The CDR3 coding sequence is TGTGCCAGCACCCCGATGGACAGGGAAGAGTCCCTCCACTTT.

The chain links TRBV11-2 to TRBJ2-3; D remains ambiguous. V was trimmed by 5 bases and J by 3 bases, leaving 6 bases between them. The CDR3 is made up of 12 amino acids. Germline V CDR1 and CDR2: SGHAT, FQNNGV. The CDR3 DNA follows: TGTGCCAGCAGCATCCATACAGATACGCAGTATTTT. It encodes CASSIHTDTQYF.

The J gene is TRBJ2-5, the V gene TRBV27; D remains ambiguous. Between the trimmed V and J ends, which lost 6 bases and 5 bases, there was a span of 16 bases. CDR1 is MNHEY and CDR2 is SMNVEV in the germline V gene (reference sequence). The CDR3 totals 14 residues. CDR3 DNA: TGTGCCAGCAGGCGGTCTCGGTCCCGGGAGACCCAGTACTTC. Translating it yields CASRRSRSRETQYF.

V and J are TRBV19 and TRBJ1-4; D might be TRBD1 (6 bases). Trimming took 5 bases from V and 7 from J, leaving 17 bases between them. This CDR3 region has 15 residues. The V gene's germline CDR1 is LNHDA and CDR2 SQIVND (reference sequence). The CDR3 region is CASSPTGPTVEKLFF. The CDR3 DNA sequence: TGTGCCAGTAGTCCCACAGGGCCCACGGTTGAAAAACTGTTTTTT.

The chain joins TRBV19 to TRBJ1-2; D ambiguous. This CDR3 region has 14 residues. V was pared by 6 bases and J by 0 bases, with 11 bases between. Germline values: CDR1 LNHDA, CDR2 SQIVND (reference sequence). The CDR3 here is CASRARSTNYGYTF. The CDR3, as DNA: TGTGCCAGTAGGGCCAGGTCCACTAACTATGGCTACACCTTC.

The chain is built from TRBV5-4 and TRBJ2-3; the D gene is possibly TRBD2 (6 bases). The CDR3 has 15 residues. Germline V lookup: CDR1 SGHNT, CDR2 YYREEE (reference sequence). With 4 bases removed from V and 6 bases from J, the gap between germline ends came to 18 bases. CDR3 amino acids: CASSRDSSAGDTQYF. The CDR3 bases are TGTGCCAGCAGCCGAGACTCTAGCGCAGGGGATACGCAGTATTTT.

The chain couples TRBV10-3 to TRBJ2-1, with 10 bases matching TRBD1. With 5 bases clipped from V and 5 bases from J, the junction kept 12 bases outside the gene matches. The V gene's germline CDR1 is ENHRY and CDR2 SYGVKD. The length of the CDR3 is 17 residues. CDR3 sequence: CAISRHKGQGGDNEQFF. The CDR3 region has the DNA TGTGCCATCAGTAGGCATAAAGGACAGGGGGGGGACAATGAGCAGTTCTTC.

The CDR3 DNA reads as TGTGCCAGCAGCCACACCGGATGGGTTAGCGGGATAAGAGAGACCCAGTACTTC. Translating it yields CASSHTGWVSGIRETQYF. The V and J genes are TRBV11-2 and TRBJ2-5, with 8 bases aligning to TRBD2. V was pared by 5 bases and J by 4 bases, with 18 bases of the junction left unmatched. Germline loops: CDR1 SGHAT, CDR2 FQNNGV. CDR3 length: 18 residues.

This chain links TRBV5-1 with TRBJ2-7; a possible D gene is TRBD1 (5 bases). The CDR3 is 15 amino acids. V lost 3 bases and J 6 bases, leaving 19 bases between the germline ends. The V gene's germline CDR1 is SGHRS and CDR2 YFSETQ. The CDR3 DNA is TGCGCCAGCAGCTACCAGACCCAGGGTTTCGCCGAGCAGTACTTC. Protein sequence: CASSYQTQGFAEQYF.

This clone was seen more than once but under ten times. The chain links TRBV5-4 to TRBJ2-1; 8 bases map to TRBD2. Germline V gene sequence: CDR1 SGHNT, CDR2 YYREEE (reference sequence). This CDR3 has 14 residues. Trimming at V came to 5 bases and at J to 6 bases, leaving 7 bases not matched to a gene. The CDR3 sequence is CASRALAGRNEQFF. Written as DNA, the CDR3 is TGTGCCAGCAGGGCGCTAGCGGGCCGCAATGAGCAGTTCTTC.

This clone was counted only a few times. The chain couples TRBV7-9 to TRBJ2-3; D is uncertain. V lost 5 bases, J lost 7 bases, and 10 bases lay in between. This CDR3 comprises 12 residues. CDR1 SEHNR and CDR2 FQNEAQ come from the germline V gene (reference sequence). The CDR3 loop reads CASSPEVHTQYF. The CDR3 region has the DNA TGTGCCAGCAGCCCAGAGGTGCATACGCAGTATTTT.

V usage is TRBV5-1 and J usage is TRBJ1-3; tentatively, D is TRBD1 (5 bases). The ends were cut back, 5 bases at V and 2 bases at J, with 14 bases in the middle. Looked up from germline, CDR1 is SGHRS and CDR2 is YFSETQ. The CDR3 totals 15 residues. CDR3 residues: CASRLAGTAGNTIYF. CDR3 DNA sequence: TGCGCCAGCAGACTAGCCGGGACTGCTGGAAACACCATATATTTT.

The chain recombines TRBV7-8 with TRBJ1-5, with 7 bases identical to TRBD1. The CDR3 runs 14 residues. The V and J ends lost 5 bases and 3 bases, in that order; junction bases with no gene match: 4. CDR1 SGHVS and CDR2 FQNEAQ come from the germline V gene. CDR3 in amino acids: CASSPGQPNQPQHF. The CDR3 region has the DNA TGTGCCAGCAGCCCGGGACAGCCCAATCAGCCCCAGCATTTT.

The V and J genes are TRBV6-5 and TRBJ1-2, with 7 positions matching TRBD1. V was clipped by 7 bases and J by 4 bases; unmatched bases: 12. The CDR3 has 15 residues. The germline V gene has CDR1 MNHEY and CDR2 SVGAGI. CDR3 in DNA: TGTGCCAGCATCTCAAGCAGAGGGGGCCTCTATGGCTACACCTTC. It encodes CASISSRGGLYGYTF.

The CDR3 is CATSPRENYGYTF. CDR3 coding DNA: TGTGCCACCAGTCCCAGGGAAAACTATGGCTACACCTTC. V usage is TRBV24-1 and J usage is TRBJ1-2; a possible D gene is TRBD1 (5 bases). This CDR3 comprises 13 residues. CDR1 is KGHDR, CDR2 SFDVKD, per germline. Trimming took off 6 bases at V and 2 bases at J, with 9 bases between the two ends.

The rearrangement joins TRBV30 to TRBJ2-5; D perhaps matches TRBD1 (6 bases). Germline V gene data show CDR1 as GTSNPN and CDR2 as SVGIG (reference sequence). The CDR3 runs to 13 residues. Trimming took off 7 bases at V and 4 bases at J, with 16 bases between the two ends. DNA for the CDR3: TGTGCCTTACAGGGACACCTCAGAGAGACCCAGTACTTC. Translating it yields CALQGHLRETQYF.

The chain links TRBV18 to TRBJ2-7, with a tentative D call TRBD1 (6 bases). V lost 0 bases to trimming and J lost 0 bases, with 12 bases between them. Germline values: CDR1 KGHSH, CDR2 LQKENI. The length of the CDR3 is 16 residues. The CDR3 is CASSPPQGSSSYEQYF. The CDR3 DNA reads as TGTGCCAGCTCACCACCGCAGGGGTCGAGCTCCTACGAGCAGTACTTC. The complete variable domain, with remaining parts taken from reference TRBV18 and TRBJ2-7, reads NAGVMQNPRHLVRRRGQEARLRCSPMKGHSHVYWYRQLPEEGLKFMVYLQKENIIDESGMPKERFSAEFPKEGPSILRIQQVVRGDSAAYFCASSPPQGSSSYEQYFGPGTRLTVT.

The rearrangement joins TRBV9 to TRBJ2-7; no reliable D call. The CDR3 runs 16 residues. CDR1 is SGDLS, CDR2 YYNGEE, per germline. Trimming stripped 4 bases from V and 1 base from J, with 18 bases between. The CDR3 reads CASSPRGAADSYEQYF. In DNA, the CDR3 is TGTGCCAGCAGCCCCCGCGGTGCGGCGGATTCCTACGAGCAGTACTTC. The full variable domain, rest sourced from reference TRBV9 and TRBJ2-7, is DSGVTQTPKHLITATGQRVTLRCSPRSGDLSVYWYQQSLDQGLQFLIQYYNGEERAKGNILERFSAQQFPDLHSELNLSSLELGDSALYFCASSPRGAADSYEQYFGPGTRLTVT.